This T cell receptor beta chain was retrieved from a study of blood T cell repertoires in COVID-19. Produced via immunoSEQ multiplex PCR; TCRdb's table is partial and in-frame only. The sample has 300,000 to 400,000 clones, approximately 90% seen once. CDR3 length equals 14 residues. With V trimmed by 5 bases and J by 4 bases, 6 bases remained unmatched. The germline CDR1 and CDR2 sequences are LNHDA and SQIVND (reference sequence). During active infection, Seattle patients enrolled and were then monitored through disease. The sequenced sample consisted of peripheral blood. The clonotype was recovered from a man aged 30 to 39 with COVID-19, enrolled during active disease. The chain uses TRBV19 and TRBJ1-1; 8 bases fit TRBD1. For the CDR3, the DNA is TGTGCCAGTAGTGATCAAACAGGGGGCACTGAAGCTTTCTTT. It codes for CASSDQTGGTEAFF. The full variable domain, completed using reference TRBV19 and TRBJ1-1, is DGGITQSPKYLFRKEGQNVTLSCEQNLNHDAMYWYRQDPGQGLRLIYYSQIVNDFQKGDIAEGYSVSREKKESFPLTVTSAQKNPTAFYLCASSDQTGGTEAFFGQGTRLTVV.